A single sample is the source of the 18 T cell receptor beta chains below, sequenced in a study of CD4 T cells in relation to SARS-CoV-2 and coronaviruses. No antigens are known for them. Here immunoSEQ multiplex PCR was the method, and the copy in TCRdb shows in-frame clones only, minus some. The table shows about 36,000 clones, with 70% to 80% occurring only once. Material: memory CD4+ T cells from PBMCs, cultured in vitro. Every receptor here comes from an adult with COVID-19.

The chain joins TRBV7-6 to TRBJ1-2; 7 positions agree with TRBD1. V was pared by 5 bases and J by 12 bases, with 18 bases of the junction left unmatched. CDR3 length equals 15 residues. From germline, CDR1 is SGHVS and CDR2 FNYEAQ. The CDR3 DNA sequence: TGTGCCAGCAGCCCCGCGGTGGGGGACAGTCTACGCCACACCTTC. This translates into CASSPAVGDSLRHTF.

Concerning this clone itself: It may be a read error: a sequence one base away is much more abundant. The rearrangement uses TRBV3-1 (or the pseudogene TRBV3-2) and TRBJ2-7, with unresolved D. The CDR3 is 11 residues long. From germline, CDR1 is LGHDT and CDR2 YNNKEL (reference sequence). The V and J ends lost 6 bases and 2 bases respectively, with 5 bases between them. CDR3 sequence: CASSNTYEQYF. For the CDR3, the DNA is TGTGCCAGCAGTAACACCTACGAGCAGTACTTC.

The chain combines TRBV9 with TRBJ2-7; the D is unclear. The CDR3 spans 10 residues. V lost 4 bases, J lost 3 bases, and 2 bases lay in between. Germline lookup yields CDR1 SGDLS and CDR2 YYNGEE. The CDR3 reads CASSIYEQYF. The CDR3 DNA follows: TGTGCCAGCAGCATCTACGAGCAGTACTTC.

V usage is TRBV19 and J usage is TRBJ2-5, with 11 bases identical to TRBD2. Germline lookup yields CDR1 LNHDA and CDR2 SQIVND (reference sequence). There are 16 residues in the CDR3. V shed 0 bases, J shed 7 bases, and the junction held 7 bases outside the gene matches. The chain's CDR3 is CASSIELAGGSGTQYF. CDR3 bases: TGTGCCAGTAGTATAGAGCTAGCGGGAGGTTCCGGGACCCAGTACTTC.

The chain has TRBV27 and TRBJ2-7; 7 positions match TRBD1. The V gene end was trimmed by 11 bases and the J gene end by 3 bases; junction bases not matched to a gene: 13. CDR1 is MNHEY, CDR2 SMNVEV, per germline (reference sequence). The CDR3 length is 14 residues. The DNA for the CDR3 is TGTGCCCGAATAGTCAGGGGGTTCTTCTACGAGCAGTACTTC. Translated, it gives CARIVRGFFYEQYF.

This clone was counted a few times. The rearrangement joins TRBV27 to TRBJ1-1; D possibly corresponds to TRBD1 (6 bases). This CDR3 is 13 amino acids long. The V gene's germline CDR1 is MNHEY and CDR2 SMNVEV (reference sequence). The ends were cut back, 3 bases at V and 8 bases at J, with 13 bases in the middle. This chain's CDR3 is CASSLGAGGEAFF. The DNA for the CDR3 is TGTGCCAGCAGTTTGGGGGCAGGCGGAGAAGCTTTCTTT.

DNA for the CDR3: TGTGCCTGGAGTGTACTAGGGGGGGAGACCCAGTACTTC. Its protein product is CAWSVLGGETQYF. V and J are TRBV30 and TRBJ2-5, with D possibly called TRBD1 or TRBD2 (6 bases each). Per the germline V gene, CDR1 is GTSNPN and CDR2 is SVGIG (reference sequence). This CDR3 has 13 amino acids. V gave up 0 bases and J gave up 5 bases, with 10 bases separating them.

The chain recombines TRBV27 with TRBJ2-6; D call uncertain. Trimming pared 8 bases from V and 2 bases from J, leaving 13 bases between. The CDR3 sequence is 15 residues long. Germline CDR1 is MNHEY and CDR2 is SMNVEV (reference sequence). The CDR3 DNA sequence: TGTGCCAGCCCTCTTGGAAGGACTGGGGCCAACGTCCTGACTTTC. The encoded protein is CASPLGRTGANVLTF.

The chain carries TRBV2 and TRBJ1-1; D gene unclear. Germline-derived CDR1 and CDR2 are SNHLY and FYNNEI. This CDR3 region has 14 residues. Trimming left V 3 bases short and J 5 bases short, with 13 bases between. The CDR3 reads CASSDPRPETEAFF. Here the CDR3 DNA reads TGTGCCAGCAGTGATCCCAGGCCTGAAACTGAAGCTTTCTTT.

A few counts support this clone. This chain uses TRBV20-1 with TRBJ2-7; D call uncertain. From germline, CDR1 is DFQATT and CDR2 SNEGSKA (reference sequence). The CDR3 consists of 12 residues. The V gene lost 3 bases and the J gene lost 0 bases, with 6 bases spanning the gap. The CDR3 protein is CSASYSSYEQYF. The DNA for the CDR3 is TGCAGTGCTAGTTACAGCTCCTACGAGCAGTACTTC.

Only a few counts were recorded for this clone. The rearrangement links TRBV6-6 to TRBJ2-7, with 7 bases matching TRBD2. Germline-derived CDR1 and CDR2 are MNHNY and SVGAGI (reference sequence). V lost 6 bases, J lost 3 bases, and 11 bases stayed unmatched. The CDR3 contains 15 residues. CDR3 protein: CASSRRLAKDYEQYF. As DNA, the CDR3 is TGTGCCAGCAGCCGTAGACTAGCTAAAGACTACGAGCAGTACTTC.

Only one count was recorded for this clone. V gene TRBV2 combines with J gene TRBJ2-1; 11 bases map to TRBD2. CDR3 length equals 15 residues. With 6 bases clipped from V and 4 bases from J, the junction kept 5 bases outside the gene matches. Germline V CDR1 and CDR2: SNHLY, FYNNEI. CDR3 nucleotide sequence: TGTGCCAGCAGGAGGACTAGCGGGCCTTACAATGAGCAGTTCTTC. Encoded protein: CASRRTSGPYNEQFF.

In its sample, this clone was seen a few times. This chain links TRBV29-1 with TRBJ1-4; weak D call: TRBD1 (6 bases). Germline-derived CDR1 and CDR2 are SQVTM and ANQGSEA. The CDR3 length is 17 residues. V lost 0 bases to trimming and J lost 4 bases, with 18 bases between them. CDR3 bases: TGCAGCGTTGAAGAACAAGCGGACAGTCACATTAATGAAAAACTGTTTTTT. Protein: CSVEEQADSHINEKLFF.

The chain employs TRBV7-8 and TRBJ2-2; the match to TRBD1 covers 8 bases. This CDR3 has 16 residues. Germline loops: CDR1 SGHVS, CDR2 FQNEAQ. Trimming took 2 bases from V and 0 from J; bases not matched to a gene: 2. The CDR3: CASSLNRGSNTGELFF. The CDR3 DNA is TGTGCCAGCAGCTTAAACAGGGGGTCGAACACCGGGGAGCTGTTTTTT.

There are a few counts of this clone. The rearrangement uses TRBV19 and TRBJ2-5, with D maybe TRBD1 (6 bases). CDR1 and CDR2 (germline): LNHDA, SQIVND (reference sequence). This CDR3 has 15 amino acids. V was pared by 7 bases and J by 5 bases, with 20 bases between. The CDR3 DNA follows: TGTGCCAGTACCAACAGGGCTAGCCCCTGGGAGACCCAGTACTTC. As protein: CASTNRASPWETQYF.

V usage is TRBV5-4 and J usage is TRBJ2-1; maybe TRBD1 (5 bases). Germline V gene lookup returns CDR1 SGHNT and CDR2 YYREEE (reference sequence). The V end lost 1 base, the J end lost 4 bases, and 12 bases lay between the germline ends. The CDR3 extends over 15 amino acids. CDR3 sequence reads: CASSLRQGGYNEQFF. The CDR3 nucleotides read TGTGCCAGCAGCTTGCGTCAGGGTGGGTACAATGAGCAGTTCTTC.

The chain's CDR3 is CASSRTSGITGELFF. CDR3 coding DNA: TGTGCCAGCAGCCGGACTAGCGGGATCACCGGGGAGCTGTTTTTT. This chain uses TRBV6-5 with TRBJ2-2; 12 positions agree with TRBD2. CDR3 length: 15 amino acids. The V segment lost 6 bases and the J segment 4 bases; nucleotides outside the gene matches: 3. Germline CDR1 reads MNHEY; CDR2 reads SVGAGI.

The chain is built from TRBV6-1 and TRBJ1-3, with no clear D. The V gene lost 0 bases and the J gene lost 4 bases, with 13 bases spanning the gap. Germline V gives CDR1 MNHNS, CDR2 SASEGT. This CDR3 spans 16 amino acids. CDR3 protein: CASSEAKLTWGNTIYF. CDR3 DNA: TGTGCCAGCAGTGAAGCGAAGTTGACATGGGGAAACACCATATATTTT.